The following is a T cell receptor beta chain sequence with its context. Its antigen is unidentified. Sequencing used immunoSEQ multiplex PCR; TCRdb keeps in-frame clones, though not all of them. The repertoire consists of roughly 2,200 clones, with about 80% occurring once and the leading ten covering roughly 8.3%. This sample is drawn from a study of T cells and copy number aberrations in small-cell lung cancer. The CDR3 length is 14 residues. The V gene end was trimmed by 2 bases and the J gene end by 6 bases; junction bases not matched to a gene: 7. Germline CDR1 is SGHVS and CDR2 is FNYEAQ. Study-level results: Compared with adjacent lung tissue, tumors had lower T-cell richness and clonality and non-significantly lower density. Due to few samples, these findings require validation.

Sequencing used normal tissue next to the tumor. This receptor was taken from a woman aged 55-75 years with small cell lung cancer. This chain uses TRBV7-6 with TRBJ2-7; 7 bases are shared with TRBD1. As DNA, the CDR3 is TGTGCCAGCAGCTTAACAGGGGTGTTGGGCGAGCAGTACTTC. It specifies CASSLTGVLGEQYF.